These 29 T cell receptor beta chains were sequenced from one sample in a study of radiation and T cells in renal cell carcinoma (TCRdb year 2020). Libraries were built with the immunoSEQ multiplex PCR assay. Imported from immuneACCESS, the table was reduced by TCRdb to in-frame sequences with V and J called. These copies leave out some clones; in studies compared against another copy, an unresolved V gene accounts for under half, and the cause of the remainder is not known. The sample table contains 150,000 or so clones; only one count was recorded for roughly 80% of them. 20% to 25% of the sample rests with the top ten. Taken with the paper, the label for time point translates to: baseline pretreatment blood. The intended sense of this specimen's treatment or condition label: 15 Gy SBRT to primary tumor, nephrectomy 4 weeks later. The input for sequencing was blood, taken from a patient whose treatment included radiotherapy and nephrectomy. The receptor source for this set is a woman aged 45-65 years with renal cell carcinoma.

This clone was observed a few times. The rearrangement links TRBV27 to TRBJ1-1; no definite D call. The CDR3 totals 13 residues. The V and J ends lost 5 bases and 4 bases respectively, with 11 bases between them. Germline V lookup: CDR1 MNHEY, CDR2 SMNVEV (reference sequence). CDR3 nucleotides: TGTGCCAGCAGTCAGCACGGTTCCACTGAAGCTTTCTTT. This sequence encodes CASSQHGSTEAFF.

The chain recombines TRBV19 with TRBJ2-5; 8 bases align to TRBD2. V was pared by 4 bases and J by 5 bases, with 9 bases of the junction left unmatched. CDR3 length: 15 amino acids. Germline V gene lookup returns CDR1 LNHDA and CDR2 SQIVND (reference sequence). CDR3 bases: TGTGCCAGTAGTACCCAGGGACTAGTACGTGAGACCCAGTACTTC. Protein: CASSTQGLVRETQYF.

This clone came up a few times. CDR3 nucleotide sequence: TGTGCCAGCAGCCCAGCAAGGGGGGAAGCTTTCTTT. Its translation: CASSPARGEAFF. This sequence joins TRBV7-2 and TRBJ1-1, with D maybe TRBD1 (6 bases). The V end lost 5 bases, the J end lost 8 bases, and 12 bases lay between the germline ends. CDR3 length: 12 amino acids. Germline V CDR1 and CDR2: SGHTA, FQGNSA.

V is TRBV28 and J is TRBJ1-4, with D tentatively TRBD1 (5 bases). Germline lookup yields CDR1 MDHEN and CDR2 SYDVKM. Trimming took off 3 bases at V and 6 bases at J, with 14 bases between the two ends. The CDR3 is made up of 15 amino acids. The DNA for the CDR3 is TGTGCCAGCAGTTTTGGCCAGGGTAGAGATGAAAAACTGTTTTTT. This codes for CASSFGQGRDEKLFF.

The J gene is TRBJ1-4, the V gene TRBV11-2; TRBD1 matches at 7 bases. Germline CDR1 and CDR2: SGHAT and FQNNGV. The V segment lost 3 bases and the J segment 4 bases; nucleotides outside the gene matches: 8. This CDR3 comprises 16 residues. CDR3 protein: CASSFHTGQINEKLFF. The DNA for the CDR3 is TGTGCCAGCAGCTTTCACACGGGACAGATTAATGAAAAACTGTTTTTT.

The V and J genes are TRBV15 and TRBJ2-5; D might be TRBD1 (5 bases). The germline V gene has CDR1 LNHNV and CDR2 YYDKDF (reference sequence). This CDR3 is built from 15 residues. Trimming cost V 5 bases and J 2 bases, with 15 bases left between them. The CDR3 DNA reads as TGTGCCACCAGCGTAGGGGCAGGGTCGCAAGAGACCCAGTACTTC. Translating gives CATSVGAGSQETQYF.

The chain couples TRBV9 to TRBJ2-2; 7 bases line up with TRBD2. J gave up 5 bases and V 3 bases, and 7 bases lay outside the gene matches. Germline V gene lookup returns CDR1 SGDLS and CDR2 YYNGEE. This CDR3 has 15 residues. The CDR3, as DNA: TGTGCCAGCAGCGCGGGGGGAGGAAGGACCGGGGAGCTGTTTTTT. Its translation is CASSAGGGRTGELFF.

The chain couples TRBV28 to TRBJ2-1, with D possibly matching TRBD2 (5 bases). With 6 bases removed from V and 10 bases from J, the gap between germline ends came to 16 bases. This CDR3 is built from 13 residues. Looked up from germline, CDR1 is MDHEN and CDR2 is SYDVKM. CDR3 loop: CASRLEVGDEQFF. Written as DNA, the CDR3 is TGTGCCAGCAGGTTAGAGGTGGGAGACGAGCAGTTCTTC. The whole variable domain, remainder taken from reference TRBV28 and TRBJ2-1, is DVKVTQSSRYLVKRTGEKVFLECVQDMDHENMFWYRQDPGLGLRLIYFSYDVKMKEKGDIPEGYSVSREKKERFSLILESASTNQTSMYLCASRLEVGDEQFFGPGTRLTVL.

The chain carries TRBV30 and TRBJ2-7, with 7 positions matching TRBD1. This CDR3 spans 11 amino acids. The V segment lost 0 bases and the J segment 12 bases; nucleotides outside the gene matches: 5. Germline values: CDR1 GTSNPN, CDR2 SVGIG (reference sequence). CDR3 in amino acids: CAWSVRQGRYF. CDR3 coding DNA: TGTGCCTGGAGTGTAAGACAGGGTCGGTACTTC.

The J gene is TRBJ2-7, the V gene TRBV5-6; D gene unclear. Deletions cut 1 base from V and 0 bases from J, with 11 bases between. This CDR3 has 15 amino acids. Germline CDR1 is SGHDT and CDR2 is YYEEEE. The CDR3, as DNA: TGTGCCAGCAGCTTGTATCCGGTCCACTCCTACGAGCAGTACTTC. Residues: CASSLYPVHSYEQYF.

This chain joins TRBV28 and TRBJ1-5; possible D gene TRBD1, 6 bases. CDR3 length: 14 residues. Germline V lookup: CDR1 MDHEN, CDR2 SYDVKM. V lost 6 bases to trimming and J lost 0 bases, with 9 bases between them. CDR3 residues: CASRKQGSNQPQHF. DNA for the CDR3: TGTGCCAGCAGAAAACAGGGTAGCAATCAGCCCCAGCATTTT.

V and J are TRBV7-2 and TRBJ2-7; 8 nucleotides match TRBD1. This CDR3 has 15 residues. Germline CDR1 and CDR2: SGHTA and FQGNSA. Unmatched junction bases numbered 3, after V lost 2 bases and J lost 0 bases. The CDR3 DNA reads as TGTGCCAGCAGCTTAATGGGACAGGCCTCCTACGAGCAGTACTTC. Residues: CASSLMGQASYEQYF.

This chain connects TRBV2 to TRBJ1-4; tentatively, D is TRBD1 (6 bases). The CDR3 is 15 amino acids. V was shortened by 1 base and J by 8 bases, with 14 bases between the two germline ends. Germline CDR1 reads SNHLY; CDR2 reads FYNNEI. The CDR3 DNA reads TGTGCCAGCAGTGAAGTGCACAGGGTCCGGGAAAAACTGTTTTTT. It translates to CASSEVHRVREKLFF.

CDR3 amino acids: CASSQDRDEGYTF. For the CDR3, the DNA is TGCGCCAGCAGCCAAGATAGGGACGAGGGCTACACCTTC. The chain has TRBV4-1 and TRBJ1-2; possible D gene TRBD1, 5 bases. The V end was cut by 0 bases, the J end by 8 bases, with 10 bases between. Germline assignment: CDR1 MGHRA and CDR2 YSYEKL. CDR3 length equals 13 residues.

This clone turned up a few times. This chain joins TRBV9 and TRBJ2-3; 10 bases align to TRBD2. Germline CDR1 SGDLS, CDR2 YYNGEE. The V and J ends lost 0 bases and 4 bases, in that order; junction bases with no gene match: 8. The CDR3 has 17 amino acids. CDR3 protein: CASSVEQTSGSSDTQYF. The CDR3 DNA follows: TGTGCCAGCAGCGTAGAGCAGACTAGCGGGTCGTCAGATACGCAGTATTTT.

V usage is TRBV27 and J usage is TRBJ1-6, with D unresolved. CDR1 MNHEY and CDR2 SMNVEV come from the germline V gene (reference sequence). CDR3 length: 10 residues. Deletions cut 8 bases from V and 9 bases from J, with 5 bases between. The CDR3 DNA is TGTGCCAGCGGAATTTCACCCCTCCACTTT. Translation: CASGISPLHF.

The chain recombines TRBV19 with TRBJ1-2, with 7 positions matching TRBD1. CDR3 length: 12 amino acids. J gave up 6 bases and V 5 bases, and 3 bases lay outside the gene matches. CDR1 LNHDA and CDR2 SQIVND come from the germline V gene (reference sequence). The CDR3 region has the DNA TGTGCCAGTAGTTCCGACAGGGATGGCTACACCTTC. Translated: CASSSDRDGYTF.

The chain combines TRBV6-5 with TRBJ1-5; D is perhaps TRBD1 (5 bases). This CDR3 contains 13 residues. V lost 2 bases to trimming and J lost 5 bases, with 7 bases between them. Per the germline V gene, CDR1 is MNHEY and CDR2 is SVGAGI. The CDR3 here is CASSYRGDQPQHF. The CDR3, as DNA: TGTGCCAGCAGTTACAGGGGTGATCAGCCCCAGCATTTT.

The chain couples TRBV10-3 to TRBJ1-5; D ambiguous. The germline CDR1 and CDR2 sequences are ENHRY and SYGVKD. V lost 1 base and J 0 bases, leaving 13 bases between the germline ends. The CDR3 has 17 amino acids. The DNA of the CDR3 is TGTGCCATCAGTGAGTTGGGGAATCGTGGTAGCAATCAGCCCCAGCATTTT. This gives the protein CAISELGNRGSNQPQHF.

In its sample, this clone was seen a few times. V usage is TRBV10-2 and J usage is TRBJ1-1, with D hard to call. The germline V gene encodes CDR1 WSHSY and CDR2 SAAADI. The CDR3 loop spans 13 amino acids. V shed 8 bases and J shed 3 bases, with 13 bases lying between them. The CDR3 sequence: CASSMRIDTEAFF. DNA of the CDR3: TGCGCCAGCTCTATGAGGATTGACACTGAAGCTTTCTTT.

This chain links TRBV7-2 with TRBJ2-7; 7 nucleotides match TRBD2. Trimming removed 3 bases from V and 6 bases from J; junction bases left unmatched: 5. The CDR3 spans 13 residues. Per germline, CDR1 SGHTA and CDR2 FQGNSA. CDR3: CASSFDGRSEQYF. The CDR3 nucleotides are TGTGCCAGCAGCTTTGACGGGAGGAGCGAGCAGTACTTC. Using reference TRBV7-2 and TRBJ2-7 for the parts outside the CDR3, the full variable domain is GAGVSQSPSNKVTEKGKDVELRCDPISGHTALYWYRQSLGQGLEFLIYFQGNSAPDKSGLPSDRFSAERTGGSVSTLTIQRTQQEDSAVYLCASSFDGRSEQYFGPGTRLTVT.

V usage is TRBV5-1 and J usage is TRBJ1-2; 8 nucleotides align to TRBD1. The CDR3 has 13 residues. V shed 4 bases, J shed 6 bases, and the junction held 5 bases outside the gene matches. CDR1 and CDR2 (germline): SGHRS, YFSETQ. The DNA for the CDR3 is TGCGCCAGCAGCCGCGGACAGGGAAATGGCTACACCTTC. Residues: CASSRGQGNGYTF.

This clone was observed a handful of times. The V call is TRBV7-2, the J call TRBJ2-3; the D gene could be TRBD1 or TRBD2 (6 bases each). The CDR3 spans 16 residues. V lost 4 bases to trimming and J lost 0 bases, with 14 bases between them. Germline assignment: CDR1 SGHTA and CDR2 FQGNSA. The CDR3 here is CASSSQSGASTDTQYF. The CDR3 nucleotides read TGTGCCAGCAGCTCCCAGTCGGGGGCTAGCACAGATACGCAGTATTTT.

The rearrangement joins TRBV5-1 to TRBJ1-4; D may be TRBD1 (5 bases). Trimming took 4 bases from V and 4 from J, leaving 17 bases between them. Germline CDR1 reads SGHRS; CDR2 reads YFSETQ. CDR3 size: 16 residues. DNA for the CDR3: TGCGCCAGCAGCCCACAGGCGGGAGCTCATAATGAAAAACTGTTTTTT. Its translation: CASSPQAGAHNEKLFF.

V usage is TRBV5-1 and J usage is TRBJ1-6, with unresolved D. The CDR3 is made up of 16 amino acids. Per germline, CDR1 SGHRS and CDR2 YFSETQ. The V and J ends lost 3 bases and 8 bases respectively, with 18 bases between them. The CDR3 protein is CASSSRTLPSHSPLHF. CDR3 DNA: TGCGCCAGCAGCTCCCGGACCTTACCCTCCCATTCACCCCTCCACTTT.

This clone turned up a few times. The V call is TRBV28, the J call TRBJ1-2, with D possibly being TRBD1 (6 bases). The CDR3 has 15 residues. CDR1 and CDR2 from the germline V gene are MDHEN and SYDVKM. V dropped 5 bases and J dropped 6 bases, with 19 bases sitting between them. CDR3 sequence reads: CASSPTGRGQDGYTF. DNA for the CDR3: TGTGCCAGCAGTCCTACCGGGCGGGGGCAGGATGGCTACACCTTC.

V is TRBV19 and J is TRBJ1-2, with a weak D call TRBD1 (5 bases). This CDR3 contains 12 residues. Germline loops: CDR1 LNHDA, CDR2 SQIVND (reference sequence). V was shortened by 3 bases and J by 4 bases, with 6 bases between the two germline ends. CDR3 loop: CASSMGRYGYTF. In nucleotides, the CDR3 is TGTGCCAGTAGTATGGGGCGCTATGGCTACACCTTC.

The genes are TRBV10-3 and TRBJ1-1, with 9 positions matching TRBD1. Germline V gene sequence: CDR1 ENHRY, CDR2 SYGVKD. This CDR3 comprises 15 residues. V shed 6 bases, J shed 0 bases, and the junction held 5 bases outside the gene matches. CDR3 nucleotides: TGTGCCATCAGAGCCGGGACAGGGATGAACACTGAAGCTTTCTTT. Translated: CAIRAGTGMNTEAFF.

V gene TRBV7-9 combines with J gene TRBJ1-5; D is undetermined. Looked up from germline, CDR1 is SEHNR and CDR2 is FQNEAQ (reference sequence). This CDR3 has 12 amino acids. Trimming removed 5 bases at V and 0 bases at J, with 2 bases between. CDR3 DNA sequence: TGTGCCAGCAGCAATAGCAATCAGCCCCAGCATTTT. Amino acid sequence: CASSNSNQPQHF.